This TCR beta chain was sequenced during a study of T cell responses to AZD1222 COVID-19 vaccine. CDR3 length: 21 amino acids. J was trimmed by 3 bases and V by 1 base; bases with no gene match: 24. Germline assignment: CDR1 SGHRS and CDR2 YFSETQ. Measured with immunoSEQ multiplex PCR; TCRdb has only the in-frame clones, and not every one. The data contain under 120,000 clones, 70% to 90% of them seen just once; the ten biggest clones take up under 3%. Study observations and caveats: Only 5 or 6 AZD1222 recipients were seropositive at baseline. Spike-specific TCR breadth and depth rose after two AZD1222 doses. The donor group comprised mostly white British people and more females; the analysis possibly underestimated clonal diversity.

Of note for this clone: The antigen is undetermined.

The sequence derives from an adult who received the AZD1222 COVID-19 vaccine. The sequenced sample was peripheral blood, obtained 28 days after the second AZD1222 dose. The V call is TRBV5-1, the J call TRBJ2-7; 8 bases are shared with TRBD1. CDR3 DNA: TGCGCCAGCAGCTTGCGCGTGTGGGACAGGCGTCAATCATCTGGTAACTACGAGCAGTACTTC. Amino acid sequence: CASSLRVWDRRQSSGNYEQYF. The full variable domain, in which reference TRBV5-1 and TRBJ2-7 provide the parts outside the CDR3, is KAGVTQTPRYLIKTRGQQVTLSCSPISGHRSVSWYQQTPGQGLQFLFEYFSETQRNKGNFPGRFSGRQFSNSRSEMNVSTLELGDSALYLCASSLRVWDRRQSSGNYEQYFGPGTRLTVT.